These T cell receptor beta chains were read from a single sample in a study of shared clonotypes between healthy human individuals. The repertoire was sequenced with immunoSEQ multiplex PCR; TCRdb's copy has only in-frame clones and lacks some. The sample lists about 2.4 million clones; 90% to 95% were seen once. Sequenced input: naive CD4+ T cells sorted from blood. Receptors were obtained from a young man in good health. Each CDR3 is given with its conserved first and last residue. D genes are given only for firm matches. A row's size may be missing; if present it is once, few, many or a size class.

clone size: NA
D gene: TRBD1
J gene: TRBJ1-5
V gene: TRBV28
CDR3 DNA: TGTGCCAGCAGACAGGGACAGGGGAGTCAGCCCCAGCATTTT
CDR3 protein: CASRQGQGSQPQHF

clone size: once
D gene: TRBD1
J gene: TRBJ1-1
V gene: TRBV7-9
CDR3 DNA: TGTGCCGGAGAACAGGGGGGGAACACTGAAGCTTTCTTT
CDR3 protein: CAGEQGGNTEAFF

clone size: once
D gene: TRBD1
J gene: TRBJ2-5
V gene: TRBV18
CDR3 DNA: TGTGCCAGCTCACCACCGGGACAGGGAAAAGAGACCCAGTACTTC
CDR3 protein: CASSPPGQGKETQYF

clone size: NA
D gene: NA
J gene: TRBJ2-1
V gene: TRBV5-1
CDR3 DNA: TGCGCCAGCAGCTTGAGCGTAGGGCTCAATGAGCAGTTCTTC
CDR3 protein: CASSLSVGLNEQFF

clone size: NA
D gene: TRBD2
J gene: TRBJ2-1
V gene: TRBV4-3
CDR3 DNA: TGCGCCAGCAGCCAAGACGGCGGGAGTTTGAATGAGCAGTTCTTC
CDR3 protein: CASSQDGGSLNEQFF

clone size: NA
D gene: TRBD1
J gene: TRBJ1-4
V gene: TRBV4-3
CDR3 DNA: TGCGCCAGCAGCCAAGGACAGGGGGGAGAAAAACTGTTTTTT
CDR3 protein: CASSQGQGGEKLFF

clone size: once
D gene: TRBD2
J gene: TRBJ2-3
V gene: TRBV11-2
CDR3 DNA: TGTGCCAGCAGCCAGAGCGGGAGGGTCACAGATACGCAGTATTTT
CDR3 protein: CASSQSGRVTDTQYF

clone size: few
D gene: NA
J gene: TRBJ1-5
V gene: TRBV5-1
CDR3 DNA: TGCGCCAGCAGCTTGACAGGGAGCAATCAGCCCCAGCATTTT
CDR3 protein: CASSLTGSNQPQHF

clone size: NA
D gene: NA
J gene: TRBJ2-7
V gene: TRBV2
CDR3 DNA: TGTGCCAGCAGCGTAGATTGGAGCTCCTACGAGCAGTACTTC
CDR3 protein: CASSVDWSSYEQYF

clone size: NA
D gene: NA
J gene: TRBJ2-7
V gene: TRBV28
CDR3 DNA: TGTGCCAGCAGTCCCCCCCCAGGTTGGACGACCTACGAGCAGTACTTC
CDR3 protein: CASSPPPGWTTYEQYF

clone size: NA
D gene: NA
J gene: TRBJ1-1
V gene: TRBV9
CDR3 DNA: TGTGCCAGCAGCGTAGCTGTCGGTCTTCTGGGATCGAACACTGAAGCTTTCTTT
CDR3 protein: CASSVAVGLLGSNTEAFF

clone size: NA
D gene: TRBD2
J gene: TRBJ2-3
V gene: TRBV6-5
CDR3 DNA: TGTGCCAGTCGATCTAGCGGGAGTACAGATACGCAGTATTTT
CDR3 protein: CASRSSGSTDTQYF

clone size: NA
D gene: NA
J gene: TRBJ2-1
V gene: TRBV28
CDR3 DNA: TGTGCCAGCAGTCCCCTCGGCGATAGCTCCTACAATGAGCAGTTCTTC
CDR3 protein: CASSPLGDSSYNEQFF

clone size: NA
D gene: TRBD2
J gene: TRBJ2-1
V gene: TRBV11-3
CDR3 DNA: TGTGCCAGCAGCTTAGGACAAGCGGGGGGGCTTGAGCAGTTCTTC
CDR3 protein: CASSLGQAGGLEQFF

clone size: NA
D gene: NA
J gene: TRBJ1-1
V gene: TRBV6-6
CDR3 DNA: TGTGCCAGCAGTTACTCCGGGACGTTGAACACTGAAGCTTTCTTT
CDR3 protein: CASSYSGTLNTEAFF

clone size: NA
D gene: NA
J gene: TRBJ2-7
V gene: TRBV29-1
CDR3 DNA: TGCAGCGTCCTCACTTCCTACGAGCAGTACTTC
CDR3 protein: CSVLTSYEQYF

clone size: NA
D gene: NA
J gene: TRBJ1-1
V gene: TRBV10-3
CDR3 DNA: TGTGCCATCAGGAAGGGGGGGGAGAACACTGAAGCTTTCTTT
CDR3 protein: CAIRKGGENTEAFF

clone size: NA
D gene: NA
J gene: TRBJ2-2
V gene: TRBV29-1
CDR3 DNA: TGCAGCGGAGGAGACACCGGGGAGCTGTTTTTT
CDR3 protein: CSGGDTGELFF

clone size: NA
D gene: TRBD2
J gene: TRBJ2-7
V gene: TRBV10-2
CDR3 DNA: TGCGCCAGCATTGTAGCGGGTTCCTACGAGCAGTACTTC
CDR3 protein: CASIVAGSYEQYF

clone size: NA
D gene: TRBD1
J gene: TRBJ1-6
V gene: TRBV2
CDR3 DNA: TGTGCCAGCAGGCTCACAGGGGGGAATTCACCCCTCCACTTT
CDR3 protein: CASRLTGGNSPLHF

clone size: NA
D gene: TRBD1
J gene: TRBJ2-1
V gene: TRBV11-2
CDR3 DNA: TGTGCCAGCAGCCAAGACAGGGGCTCGTTGGGGAATGAGCAGTTCTTC
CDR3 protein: CASSQDRGSLGNEQFF

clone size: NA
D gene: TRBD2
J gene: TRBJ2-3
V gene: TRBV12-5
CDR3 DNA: TGTGCTAGTGGCTCCGGGACTAGCGGGAGCGTTGGCACAGATACGCAGTATTTT
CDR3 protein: CASGSGTSGSVGTDTQYF

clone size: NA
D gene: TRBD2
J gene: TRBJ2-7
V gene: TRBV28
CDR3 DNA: TGTGCCAGCAGTTTTTCATCGCTAGCGGGAAGCTACGAGCAGTACTTC
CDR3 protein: CASSFSSLAGSYEQYF

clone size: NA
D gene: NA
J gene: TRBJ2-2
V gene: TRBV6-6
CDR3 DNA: TGTGCCACAGGGCGAGCAGTCAACACCGGGGAGCTGTTTTTT
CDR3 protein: CATGRAVNTGELFF

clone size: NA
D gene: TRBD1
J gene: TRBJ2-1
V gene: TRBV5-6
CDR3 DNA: TGTGCCACCTATATACAGGGGGCCTACAATGAGCAGTTCTTC
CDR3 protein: CATYIQGAYNEQFF

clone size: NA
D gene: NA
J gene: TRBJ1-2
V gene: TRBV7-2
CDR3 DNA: TGTGCCAGCAGCTTAGATCTCCCTCGGGGGGTGTTTTATGGCTACACCTTC
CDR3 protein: CASSLDLPRGVFYGYTF

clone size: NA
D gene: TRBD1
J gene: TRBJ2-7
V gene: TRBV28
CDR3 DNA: TGTGCCAGCAGCCGTCAGGACAGGTTATCCTACGAGCAGTACTTC
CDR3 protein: CASSRQDRLSYEQYF

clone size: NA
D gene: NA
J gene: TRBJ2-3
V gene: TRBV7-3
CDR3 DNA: TGTGCCAGCAGCTTTAACACCGGTGCCACAGATACGCAGTATTTT
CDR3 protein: CASSFNTGATDTQYF

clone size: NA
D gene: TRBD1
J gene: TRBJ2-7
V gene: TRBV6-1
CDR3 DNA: TGTGCCAGCAGTGGACTCCGGGACAGGGCCTACGAGCAGTACTTC
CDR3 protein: CASSGLRDRAYEQYF

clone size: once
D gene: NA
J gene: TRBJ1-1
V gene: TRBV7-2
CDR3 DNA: TGTGCCAGCAGCTTAGCCTCCCCCGTCACTGAAGCTTTCTTT
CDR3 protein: CASSLASPVTEAFF

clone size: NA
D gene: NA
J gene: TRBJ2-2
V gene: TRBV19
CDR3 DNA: TGTGCCAGTAGTGAACAGGGCGGGGAGCTGTTTTTT
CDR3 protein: CASSEQGGELFF

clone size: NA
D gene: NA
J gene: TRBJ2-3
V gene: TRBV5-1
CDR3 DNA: TGCGCCAGCGGAGAGGGGGGCCGGAATACGCAGTATTTT
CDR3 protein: CASGEGGRNTQYF

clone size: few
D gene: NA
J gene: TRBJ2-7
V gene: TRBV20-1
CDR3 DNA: TGCAGTGCTAGAGGAGTCTACGAGCAGTACTTC
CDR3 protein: CSARGVYEQYF

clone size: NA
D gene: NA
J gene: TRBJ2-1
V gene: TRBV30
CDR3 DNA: TGTGCCTGGAGTGTAGGTGGGTACAATGAGCAGTTCTTC
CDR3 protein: CAWSVGGYNEQFF

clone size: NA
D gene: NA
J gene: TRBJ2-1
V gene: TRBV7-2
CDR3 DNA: TGTGCCAGCAGCTTATACCCAGGGGACAATGAGCAGTTCTTC
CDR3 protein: CASSLYPGDNEQFF

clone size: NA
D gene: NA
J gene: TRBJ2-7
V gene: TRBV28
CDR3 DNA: TGTGCCAGCTCCAGAAAATCGCCACTAGTCGAGCAGTACTTC
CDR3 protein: CASSRKSPLVEQYF

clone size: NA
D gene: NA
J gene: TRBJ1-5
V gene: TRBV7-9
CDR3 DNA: TGTGCCAGCAGCTTAGGCGTTGACAATCAGCCCCAGCATTTT
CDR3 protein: CASSLGVDNQPQHF

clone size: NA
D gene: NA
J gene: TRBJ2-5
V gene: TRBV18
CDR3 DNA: TGTGCCAGCTCACCAAAGGTTGAAGAGACCCAGTACTTC
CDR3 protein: CASSPKVEETQYF

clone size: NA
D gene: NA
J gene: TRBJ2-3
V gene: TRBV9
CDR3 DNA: TGTGCCAGCAGCGTAGTGGGAAGCGGACTCACAGATACGCAGTATTTT
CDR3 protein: CASSVVGSGLTDTQYF

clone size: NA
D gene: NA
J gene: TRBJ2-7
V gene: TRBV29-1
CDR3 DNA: TGCAGCGTATCAGGGAAGGGCTCCTACGAGCAGTACTTC
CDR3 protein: CSVSGKGSYEQYF

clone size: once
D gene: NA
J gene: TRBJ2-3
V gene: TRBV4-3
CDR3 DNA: TGCGCCAGCAGCCAGCAGCGGACAGATACGCAGTATTTT
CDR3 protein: CASSQQRTDTQYF

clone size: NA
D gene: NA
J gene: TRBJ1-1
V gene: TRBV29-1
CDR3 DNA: TGCAGCGGAGCAAAGAACACTGAAGCTTTCTTT
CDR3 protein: CSGAKNTEAFF

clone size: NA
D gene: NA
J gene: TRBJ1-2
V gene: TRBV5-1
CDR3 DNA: TGCGCCAGCAGCTTCAGCGCAGGGGACTATGGCTACACCTTC
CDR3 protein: CASSFSAGDYGYTF

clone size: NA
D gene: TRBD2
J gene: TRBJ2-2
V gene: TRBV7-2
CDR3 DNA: TGTGCCAGCAGCTTAGGACTAGCGGGAACGGGGGAGCTGTTTTTT
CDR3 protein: CASSLGLAGTGELFF

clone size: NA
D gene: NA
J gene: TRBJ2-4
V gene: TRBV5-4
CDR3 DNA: TGTGCCAGCAGCTGGGGCGGACGGACGGGGGACATTCAGTACTTC
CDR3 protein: CASSWGGRTGDIQYF

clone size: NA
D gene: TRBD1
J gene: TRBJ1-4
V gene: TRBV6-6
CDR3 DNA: TGTGCCAGCAGTCGACAGGGGGTTACTAATGAAAAACTGTTTTTT
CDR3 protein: CASSRQGVTNEKLFF

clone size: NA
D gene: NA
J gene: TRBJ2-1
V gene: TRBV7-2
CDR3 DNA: TGTGCCAGCAACGCCGGCAGCCCAGTGCAGTTCTTC
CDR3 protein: CASNAGSPVQFF

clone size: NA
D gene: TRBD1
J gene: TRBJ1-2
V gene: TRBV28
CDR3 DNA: TGTGCCAGCACCTTAGGGGGACAGAACTATGGCTACACCTTC
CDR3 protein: CASTLGGQNYGYTF

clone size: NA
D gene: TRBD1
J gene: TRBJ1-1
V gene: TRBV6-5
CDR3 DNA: TGTGCCAGCAGTTACTTGCAGGGGGCAAGGAACACTGAAGCTTTCTTT
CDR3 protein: CASSYLQGARNTEAFF

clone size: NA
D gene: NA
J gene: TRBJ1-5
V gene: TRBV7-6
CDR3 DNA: TGTGCCAGCAGCTTAGGGGGTAGCCAGCCCCAGCATTTT
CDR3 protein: CASSLGGSQPQHF

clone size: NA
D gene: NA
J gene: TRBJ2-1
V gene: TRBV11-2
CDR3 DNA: TGTGCCAGCAGCTTGGGCCAGGGGTATGAGCAGTTCTTC
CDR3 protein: CASSLGQGYEQFF

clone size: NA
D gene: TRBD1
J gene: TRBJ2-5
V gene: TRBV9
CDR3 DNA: TGTGCCAGCAGCACTATGGGACAGAACCAAGAGACCCAGTACTTC
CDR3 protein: CASSTMGQNQETQYF

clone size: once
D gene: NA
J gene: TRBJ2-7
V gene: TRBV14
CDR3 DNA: TGTGCCAGCAGCCTGACAGCCTCCTACGAGCAGTACTTC
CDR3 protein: CASSLTASYEQYF

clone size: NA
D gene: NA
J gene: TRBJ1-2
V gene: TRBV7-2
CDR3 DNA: TGTGCCAGCAGCCCGCGGGGGGGGAACTATGGCTACACCTTC
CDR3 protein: CASSPRGGNYGYTF

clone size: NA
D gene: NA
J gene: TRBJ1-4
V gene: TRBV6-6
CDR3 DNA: TGTGCCAGCAGTTACTCGAGTGAAAAACTGTTTTTT
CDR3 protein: CASSYSSEKLFF